Described below is a single T cell receptor beta chain sequence and its context. This sample is part of a study of blood T cell repertoires in COVID-19. Overall study: Both acute and convalescent COVID-19 samples were obtained from the United States, Italy and Spain.

This CDR3 is built from 13 residues. V was clipped by 4 bases and J by 4 bases; unmatched bases: 0. Germline V gene sequence: CDR1 MNHEY, CDR2 SVGAGI. It was during active infection that Seattle patients were enrolled and then longitudinally followed. Here immunoSEQ multiplex PCR was the method, and the copy in TCRdb shows in-frame clones only, minus some. The sample consists of around 190,000 clones, approximately 80% of them appearing once. The TCR comes from a woman in her thirties or forties with COVID-19, enrolled during active disease. Sequenced input: peripheral blood. This sequence joins TRBV6-5 and TRBJ1-1; 10 nucleotides agree with TRBD1. The CDR3 region is CASSWTGGTEAFF. DNA for the CDR3: TGTGCCAGCAGTTGGACAGGGGGCACTGAAGCTTTCTTT.